This T cell receptor (beta chain) appears in the sequencing data of a study of cytomegalovirus exposure and HLA in healthy donors. This CDR3 region has 13 residues. Germline V gives CDR1 SGHRS, CDR2 YFSETQ. V lost 5 bases, J lost 5 bases, and 13 bases lay in between. The PCR used 60 Vbeta and 13 Jbeta primers. The table came from immunoSEQ multiplex PCR; TCRdb's copy has only in-frame clones and leaves some out. The sample shows about 150,000 clones, 73% of them seen only once. The sample taken for sequencing was PBMCs. V usage is TRBV5-1 and J usage is TRBJ2-5; D not certain. The source of this sequence is a woman between 18 and 29 years old in good health and CMV-seropositive. The CDR3 protein is CASSIWSEETQYF. In DNA, the CDR3 is TGCGCCAGCAGTATCTGGTCGGAGGAGACCCAGTACTTC.